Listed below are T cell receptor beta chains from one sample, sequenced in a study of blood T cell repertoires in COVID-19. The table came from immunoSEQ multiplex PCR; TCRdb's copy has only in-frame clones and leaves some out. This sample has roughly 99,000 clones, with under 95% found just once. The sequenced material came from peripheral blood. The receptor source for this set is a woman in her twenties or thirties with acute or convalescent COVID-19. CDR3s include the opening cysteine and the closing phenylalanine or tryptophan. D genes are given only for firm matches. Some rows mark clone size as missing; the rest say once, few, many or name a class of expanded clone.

CDR3 DNA: TGTGCCAGCAGCTTAGCCGGACAGGACTATGGCTACACCTTC
CDR3 protein: CASSLAGQDYGYTF
D gene: TRBD1
V gene: TRBV7-2
clone size: .
J gene: TRBJ1-2

CDR3 DNA: TGCAGCGCCCGACAGGGGCTTTACTATGGCTACACCTTC
CDR3 protein: CSARQGLYYGYTF
D gene: TRBD1
V gene: TRBV29-1
clone size: .
J gene: TRBJ1-2

CDR3 DNA: TGTGCCTGGAGTGCAGGACAGGGGTATGAGCAGTACTTC
CDR3 protein: CAWSAGQGYEQYF
D gene: TRBD1
V gene: TRBV30
clone size: .
J gene: TRBJ2-7

CDR3 DNA: TGTGCCAGCGGGGAGGCCTATCAGCCCCAGCATTTT
CDR3 protein: CASGEAYQPQHF
D gene: .
V gene: TRBV28
clone size: .
J gene: TRBJ1-5

CDR3 DNA: TGTGCCAGCAGTCAAGACCGGACAGGGCGCTATGGCTACACCTTC
CDR3 protein: CASSQDRTGRYGYTF
D gene: TRBD1
V gene: TRBV6-6
clone size: .
J gene: TRBJ1-2

CDR3 DNA: TGTGCCAGCAGCTCATCCCTAAGCACAGATACGCAGTATTTT
CDR3 protein: CASSSSLSTDTQYF
D gene: .
V gene: TRBV7-2
clone size: medium-sized
J gene: TRBJ2-3

CDR3 DNA: TGTGCCACCAGGACCTGGGGGCAGGGGGAAAAACTGTTTTTT
CDR3 protein: CATRTWGQGEKLFF
D gene: .
V gene: TRBV15
clone size: .
J gene: TRBJ1-4

CDR3 DNA: TGCGCCAGCAGCCAACCTTTAGCGGGGCAGGGGGCCGGGGAGCTGTTTTTT
CDR3 protein: CASSQPLAGQGAGELFF
D gene: .
V gene: TRBV4-3
clone size: few
J gene: TRBJ2-2

CDR3 DNA: TGTGCCAGCAGCTTAGGGGGTGGGGGCGGCAATCAGCCCCAGCATTTT
CDR3 protein: CASSLGGGGGNQPQHF
D gene: .
V gene: TRBV11-3
clone size: .
J gene: TRBJ1-5

CDR3 DNA: TGTGCCAGCAGTGAGCTGGGACAGGGGGCAAATGGCTACACCTTC
CDR3 protein: CASSELGQGANGYTF
D gene: TRBD1
V gene: TRBV6-1
clone size: .
J gene: TRBJ1-2

CDR3 DNA: TGCGCCAGCAGCCAAGACAACTCCTACGAGCAGTACTTC
CDR3 protein: CASSQDNSYEQYF
D gene: .
V gene: TRBV4-3
clone size: .
J gene: TRBJ2-7

CDR3 DNA: TGTGCCAGCAGCTATAGGAAGGGGGACAGGGGACTGGCCTACAATGAGCAGTTCTTC
CDR3 protein: CASSYRKGDRGLAYNEQFF
D gene: TRBD1
V gene: TRBV7-9
clone size: .
J gene: TRBJ2-1

CDR3 DNA: TGTGCCAGCAGCCAAGAAGCGGGAGGGCTTCTAGAGCAGTACTTC
CDR3 protein: CASSQEAGGLLEQYF
D gene: TRBD2
V gene: TRBV4-2
clone size: .
J gene: TRBJ2-7

CDR3 DNA: TGTGCCAGTAGTACCCAGGGTTCCTACAATGAGCAGTTCTTC
CDR3 protein: CASSTQGSYNEQFF
D gene: .
V gene: TRBV19
clone size: .
J gene: TRBJ2-1

CDR3 DNA: TGTGCCAGCTCACCAGACAGGGGTTACAATCAGCCCCAGCATTTT
CDR3 protein: CASSPDRGYNQPQHF
D gene: TRBD1
V gene: TRBV18
clone size: .
J gene: TRBJ1-5

CDR3 DNA: TGTGCCAGCAGTACAGGGGTGAGGCAGCCCCAGCATTTT
CDR3 protein: CASSTGVRQPQHF
D gene: TRBD1
V gene: TRBV6-6
clone size: .
J gene: TRBJ1-5

CDR3 DNA: TGTGCCAGCAGCCCAACGGCAGGGGCCACCGGGGAGCTGTTTTTT
CDR3 protein: CASSPTAGATGELFF
D gene: .
V gene: TRBV7-3
clone size: .
J gene: TRBJ2-2

CDR3 DNA: TGTGCCAGCAGCCAGGGACAGGGTAGAGAGGAGACCCAGTACTTC
CDR3 protein: CASSQGQGREETQYF
D gene: TRBD1
V gene: TRBV6-2/TRBV6-3
clone size: .
J gene: TRBJ2-5

CDR3 DNA: TGTGCCAGCACCGTAGGGTGGCAGGGGGTCGATCAGCCCCAGCATTTT
CDR3 protein: CASTVGWQGVDQPQHF
D gene: TRBD1
V gene: TRBV6-7
clone size: .
J gene: TRBJ1-5

CDR3 DNA: TGTGCCAGCAGTCCTCTGTGGGGACAGTCTAACTATGGCTACACCTTC
CDR3 protein: CASSPLWGQSNYGYTF
D gene: TRBD1
V gene: TRBV2
clone size: .
J gene: TRBJ1-2

CDR3 DNA: TGTGCCAGCAGCCAAGAAAGGGCCGAGGGGCAGTATTTT
CDR3 protein: CASSQERAEGQYF
D gene: .
V gene: TRBV4-2
clone size: .
J gene: TRBJ2-3

CDR3 DNA: TGTGCCAGCAGCAGACAGGGGGCCGGACCGAACACCGGGGAGCTGTTTTTT
CDR3 protein: CASSRQGAGPNTGELFF
D gene: TRBD1
V gene: TRBV7-9
clone size: .
J gene: TRBJ2-2

CDR3 DNA: TGTGCCAGCAGCTTCCCGACAGGGGACACTGAAGCTTTCTTT
CDR3 protein: CASSFPTGDTEAFF
D gene: TRBD1
V gene: TRBV7-9
clone size: .
J gene: TRBJ1-1

CDR3 DNA: TGTGCCTGGAGAAATAATGGAGGCTACGAGCAGTACTTC
CDR3 protein: CAWRNNGGYEQYF
D gene: .
V gene: TRBV30
clone size: .
J gene: TRBJ2-7

CDR3 DNA: TGTGCCAGCAGTGAAGGGCTCACCGGGGAGCTGTTTTTT
CDR3 protein: CASSEGLTGELFF
D gene: .
V gene: TRBV6-1
clone size: .
J gene: TRBJ2-2

CDR3 DNA: TGTGCCAGCAGCCCCCGTTGGAGCGGGAGGCCCAACGAGCAGTACTTC
CDR3 protein: CASSPRWSGRPNEQYF
D gene: TRBD2
V gene: TRBV6-4
clone size: .
J gene: TRBJ2-7

CDR3 DNA: TGTGCCAGCAGCTCCCCGGGACTAGCGGGAGATACCTACAATGAGCAGTTCTTC
CDR3 protein: CASSSPGLAGDTYNEQFF
D gene: TRBD2
V gene: TRBV5-8
clone size: .
J gene: TRBJ2-1

CDR3 DNA: TGTGCCAGCAGCTTTTTACGACAGGGCAATGGCTACACCTTC
CDR3 protein: CASSFLRQGNGYTF
D gene: TRBD1
V gene: TRBV7-2
clone size: .
J gene: TRBJ1-2

CDR3 DNA: TGTGCCACCAGCCCTCGTCTGGCGGTTTCCTACAATGAGCAGTTCTTC
CDR3 protein: CATSPRLAVSYNEQFF
D gene: .
V gene: TRBV15
clone size: .
J gene: TRBJ2-1

CDR3 DNA: TGTGCCAGCAGCCCAGGGACAGGTGAGCAGTTCTTC
CDR3 protein: CASSPGTGEQFF
D gene: TRBD1
V gene: TRBV9
clone size: .
J gene: TRBJ2-1

CDR3 DNA: TGTGCCAGCAGCCAAACCACGGGAGACTTCGACGAGCAGTACTTC
CDR3 protein: CASSQTTGDFDEQYF
D gene: .
V gene: TRBV14
clone size: .
J gene: TRBJ2-7

CDR3 DNA: TGTGCCAGCAGCTTGGACAGGGTTGTGCAGTATTTT
CDR3 protein: CASSLDRVVQYF
D gene: .
V gene: TRBV5-6
clone size: .
J gene: TRBJ2-3

CDR3 DNA: TGTGCCAGCAGCAGCGACAGGGAAACTAAGTTTAACTATGGCTACACCTTC
CDR3 protein: CASSSDRETKFNYGYTF
D gene: TRBD1
V gene: TRBV7-8
clone size: .
J gene: TRBJ1-2

CDR3 DNA: TGCGCCAGCAGCCAAGCTAGCGGCAGCTACAATGAGCAGTTCTTC
CDR3 protein: CASSQASGSYNEQFF
D gene: TRBD2
V gene: TRBV4-3
clone size: once
J gene: TRBJ2-1

CDR3 DNA: TGTGCCTGGAAGAATAGGGCTAGCGGGAACACCGGGGAGCTGTTTTTT
CDR3 protein: CAWKNRASGNTGELFF
D gene: TRBD2
V gene: TRBV30
clone size: many
J gene: TRBJ2-2

CDR3 DNA: TGTGCCAGCAGTCTCACCCCGGGGAACACTGAAGCTTTCTTT
CDR3 protein: CASSLTPGNTEAFF
D gene: .
V gene: TRBV6-5
clone size: .
J gene: TRBJ1-1

CDR3 DNA: TGTGCCTGGAGTGGGTCGACAGGACCCTTCTCTGGAAACACCATATATTTT
CDR3 protein: CAWSGSTGPFSGNTIYF
D gene: .
V gene: TRBV30
clone size: .
J gene: TRBJ1-3

CDR3 DNA: TGTGCCAGCAGCCCAAGAAGAACAGGGGGTACGAGCACCGGGGAGCTGTTTTTT
CDR3 protein: CASSPRRTGGTSTGELFF
D gene: TRBD1
V gene: TRBV9
clone size: .
J gene: TRBJ2-2

CDR3 DNA: TGTGCCAGCAGCTTAACGGCCGGGGAATACACAGATACGCAGTATTTT
CDR3 protein: CASSLTAGEYTDTQYF
D gene: .
V gene: TRBV7-3
clone size: .
J gene: TRBJ2-3

CDR3 DNA: TGTGCCAGCAGTGAATCTAGTGGAGGTGGCTACACCTTC
CDR3 protein: CASSESSGGGYTF
D gene: .
V gene: TRBV6-1
clone size: once
J gene: TRBJ1-2

CDR3 DNA: TGTGCCAGCAGTTACTCGATTGGTCGGTATGGCTACACCTTC
CDR3 protein: CASSYSIGRYGYTF
D gene: .
V gene: TRBV6-2/TRBV6-3
clone size: .
J gene: TRBJ1-2

CDR3 DNA: TGTGCCAGCTCACCGAAGGGACAGGGGGTGGTCTACAATGAGCAGTTCTTC
CDR3 protein: CASSPKGQGVVYNEQFF
D gene: TRBD1
V gene: TRBV18
clone size: .
J gene: TRBJ2-1

CDR3 DNA: TGTGCCAGCAGCCCGGGACTAGCAGTGGCCCAGTACTTC
CDR3 protein: CASSPGLAVAQYF
D gene: TRBD2
V gene: TRBV6-2/TRBV6-3
clone size: .
J gene: TRBJ2-5

CDR3 DNA: TGCGCCAGCAGCCAAGGGGGCAGGTCCGACGAGCAGTACTTC
CDR3 protein: CASSQGGRSDEQYF
D gene: .
V gene: TRBV4-1
clone size: .
J gene: TRBJ2-7

CDR3 DNA: TGTGCCAGCAGCTCCGTTACAGGGGACTACGAGCAGTACTTC
CDR3 protein: CASSSVTGDYEQYF
D gene: TRBD1
V gene: TRBV5-4
clone size: .
J gene: TRBJ2-7

CDR3 DNA: TGTGCCTGGATCCCCCCGTGGTCGGGGAATGGCTACACCTTC
CDR3 protein: CAWIPPWSGNGYTF
D gene: .
V gene: TRBV30
clone size: .
J gene: TRBJ1-2

CDR3 DNA: TGTGCCAGCGAGTTTAGCGGGACCGGGGAGCTGTTTTTT
CDR3 protein: CASEFSGTGELFF
D gene: TRBD2
V gene: TRBV9
clone size: .
J gene: TRBJ2-2

CDR3 DNA: TGTGCCAGCAGCCAAGAGGCGAGCGGGGGGGTGGGTACGCAGTATTTT
CDR3 protein: CASSQEASGGVGTQYF
D gene: TRBD2
V gene: TRBV4-2
clone size: .
J gene: TRBJ2-3

CDR3 DNA: TGTGCCAGCAGCGGCCGTGCCGGGACAGGGGGACTGTTTTTT
CDR3 protein: CASSGRAGTGGLFF
D gene: TRBD1
V gene: TRBV9
clone size: .
J gene: TRBJ1-4

CDR3 DNA: TGTGCCAGCAGACCTTTACTTGGGACTAGCGGGGGAAACTCCTACGAGCAGTACTTC
CDR3 protein: CASRPLLGTSGGNSYEQYF
D gene: TRBD2
V gene: TRBV27
clone size: .
J gene: TRBJ2-7

CDR3 DNA: TGTGCCAGCAGCTTTACAGGGGGCCATAACTATGGCTACACCTTC
CDR3 protein: CASSFTGGHNYGYTF
D gene: TRBD1
V gene: TRBV7-9
clone size: .
J gene: TRBJ1-2

CDR3 DNA: TGCGCCAGCAGCACTCGGACTAGCAGCACAGATACGCAGTATTTT
CDR3 protein: CASSTRTSSTDTQYF
D gene: TRBD2
V gene: TRBV5-1
clone size: .
J gene: TRBJ2-3

CDR3 DNA: TGTGCCAGCAGTTTATGGGGACAGGATGGCTACACCTTC
CDR3 protein: CASSLWGQDGYTF
D gene: TRBD1
V gene: TRBV28
clone size: .
J gene: TRBJ1-2

CDR3 DNA: TGCAGCGTTCTATGGCGCGCGGAAGGGCAGTTCTTC
CDR3 protein: CSVLWRAEGQFF
D gene: .
V gene: TRBV29-1
clone size: .
J gene: TRBJ2-1